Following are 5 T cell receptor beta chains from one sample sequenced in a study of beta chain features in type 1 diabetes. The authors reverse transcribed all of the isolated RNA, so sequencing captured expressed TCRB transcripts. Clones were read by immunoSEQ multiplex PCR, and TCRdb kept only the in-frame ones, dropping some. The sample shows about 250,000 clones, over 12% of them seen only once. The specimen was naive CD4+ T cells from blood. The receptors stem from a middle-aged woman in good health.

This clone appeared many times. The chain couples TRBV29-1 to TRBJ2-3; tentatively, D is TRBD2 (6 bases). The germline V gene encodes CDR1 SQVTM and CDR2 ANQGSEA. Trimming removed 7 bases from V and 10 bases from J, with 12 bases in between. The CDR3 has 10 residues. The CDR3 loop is CSGTSSSQYF. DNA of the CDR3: TGCAGCGGCACTAGCAGTTCGCAGTATTTT.

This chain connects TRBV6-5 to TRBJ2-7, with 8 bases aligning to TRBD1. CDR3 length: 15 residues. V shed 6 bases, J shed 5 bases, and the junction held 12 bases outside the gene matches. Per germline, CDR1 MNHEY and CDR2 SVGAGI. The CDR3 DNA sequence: TGTGCCAGCAGGACCGCCTGGACAGGGCCTCACGAGCAGTACTTC. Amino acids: CASRTAWTGPHEQYF.

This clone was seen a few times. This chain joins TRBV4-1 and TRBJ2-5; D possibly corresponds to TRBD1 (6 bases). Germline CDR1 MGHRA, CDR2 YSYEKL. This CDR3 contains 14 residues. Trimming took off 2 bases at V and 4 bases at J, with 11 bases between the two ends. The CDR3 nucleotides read TGCGCCAGCAGCCAACCTACAGGGCCAGAGACCCAGTACTTC. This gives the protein CASSQPTGPETQYF.

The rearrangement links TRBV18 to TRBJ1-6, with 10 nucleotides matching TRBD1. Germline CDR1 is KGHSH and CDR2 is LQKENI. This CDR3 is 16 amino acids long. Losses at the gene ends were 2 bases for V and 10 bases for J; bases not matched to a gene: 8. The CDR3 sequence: CASSPTGTGEGSPLHF. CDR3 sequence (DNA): TGTGCCAGCTCACCAACCGGGACAGGGGAGGGCTCACCCCTCCACTTT. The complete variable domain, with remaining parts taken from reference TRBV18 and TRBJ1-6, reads NAGVMQNPRHLVRRRGQEARLRCSPMKGHSHVYWYRQLPEEGLKFMVYLQKENIIDESGMPKERFSAEFPKEGPSILRIQQVVRGDSAAYFCASSPTGTGEGSPLHFGNGTRLTVT.

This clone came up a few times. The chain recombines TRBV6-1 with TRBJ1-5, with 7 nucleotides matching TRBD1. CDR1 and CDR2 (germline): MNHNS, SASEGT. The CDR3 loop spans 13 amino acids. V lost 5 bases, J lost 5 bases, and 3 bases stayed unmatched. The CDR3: CASSRQGDQPQHF. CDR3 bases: TGTGCCAGCAGTAGACAGGGAGATCAGCCCCAGCATTTT.